Given below is one TCR beta chain in context. Its antigen is undetermined. Profiled with immunoSEQ multiplex PCR; TCRdb holds only in-frame clones, not every one. The profile shows fewer than 80,000 clones, roughly 80% of them singletons. The V and J ends lost 4 bases and 1 base, in that order; junction bases with no gene match: 7. CDR3 size: 17 residues. The germline CDR1 and CDR2 sequences are LGHNA and YSLEER. The sample originates from a study of T cell clones after liver transplantation. Study information: Tolerance: complete withdrawal held at least one year, liver enzymes staying within twice normal. Study-level findings and limits: Migration into the graft, not deletion, may explain lost graft donor-reactive T cells.

The J gene is TRBJ1-4, the V gene TRBV4-3; TRBD1 aligns across 9 bases. The sequenced sample was CD4+ T cells from blood, obtained around 50 months after liver transplant. This clonotype was sampled from a human patient who received a liver transplant. The graft donor may have given rise to some T cells. The CDR3 loop reads CASSLYWDRETNEKLFF. CDR3 DNA sequence: TGCGCCAGCAGCCTCTACTGGGACAGGGAAACTAATGAAAAACTGTTTTTT.